What follows describes a single T cell receptor beta chain. Its antigen remains unknown. The CDR3 length is 16 residues. Losses at the gene ends were 4 bases for V and 4 bases for J; bases not matched to a gene: 8. CDR1 and CDR2 (germline): LGHDT, YNNKEL (reference sequence). These data are taken from a study of spatial heterogeneity in lung cancer. Indicated time point: sample taken at primary tumor resection. Unsorted samples of tumor, nontumor lung or frozen PBMC had their whole RNA sequenced. Donors were some 72 untreated early-stage non-small cell lung cancer patients. Study-wide points: Resection blood, more than follow-up blood, showed ubiquitous expanded tumor TCRs.

TCRdb analysed the 5' RACE reads with MiXCR anew, one entry per CDR3 protein. The table includes about 80,000 distinct CDR3 sequences, approximately 20% detected once. The origin of this receptor is a male donor with early-stage non-small cell lung cancer. The rearrangement links TRBV3-1 to TRBJ2-2, with TRBD2 matching over 8 bases. The sequencing here drew on PBMCs, taken at surgery. The CDR3 nucleotides are TGTGCCAGCAGCCCCTGGGGTAGCGGGACCACCGGGGAGCTGTTTTTT. Translation gives CASSPWGSGTTGELFF.